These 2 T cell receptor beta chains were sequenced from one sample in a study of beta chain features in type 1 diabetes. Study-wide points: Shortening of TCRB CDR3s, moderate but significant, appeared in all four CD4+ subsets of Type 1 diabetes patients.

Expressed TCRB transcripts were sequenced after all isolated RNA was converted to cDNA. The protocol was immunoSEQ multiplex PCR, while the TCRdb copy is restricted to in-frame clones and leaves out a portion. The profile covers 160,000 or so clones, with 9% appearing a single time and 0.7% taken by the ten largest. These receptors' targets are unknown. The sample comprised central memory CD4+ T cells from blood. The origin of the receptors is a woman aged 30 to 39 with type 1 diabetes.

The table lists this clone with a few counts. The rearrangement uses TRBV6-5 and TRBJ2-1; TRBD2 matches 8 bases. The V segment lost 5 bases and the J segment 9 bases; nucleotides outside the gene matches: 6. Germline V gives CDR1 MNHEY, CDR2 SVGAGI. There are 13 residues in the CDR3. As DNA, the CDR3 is TGTGCCAGCAGTCCCTGGACTAGCCGTGAGCAGTTCTTC. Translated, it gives CASSPWTSREQFF.

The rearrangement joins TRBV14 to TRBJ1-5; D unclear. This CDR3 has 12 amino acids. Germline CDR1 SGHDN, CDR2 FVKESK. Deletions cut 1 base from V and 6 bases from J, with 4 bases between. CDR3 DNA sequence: TGTGCCAGCAGCCAAGGCGGTCAGCCCCAGCATTTT. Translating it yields CASSQGGQPQHF.